Below are 14 T cell receptor beta chains sequenced from a single sample in a study of tumour-infiltrating T cells in Burkitt lymphoma. The data were produced by immunoSEQ multiplex PCR, yet TCRdb's version contains in-frame clones alone and is incomplete. The sample includes about 15,000 clones, more than 60% of them seen just once. Sequenced sample: tumor tissue. The receptors originated from a human donor with diffuse large B-cell lymphoma.

The chain joins TRBV28 to TRBJ2-2; no firm D call. Germline values: CDR1 MDHEN, CDR2 SYDVKM. The CDR3 runs 13 residues. CDR3 loop: CALGPTNTGELFF. CDR3 DNA: TGTGCTTTAGGACCCACGAACACCGGGGAGCTGTTTTTT.

This chain connects TRBV27 to TRBJ1-3; possibly TRBD1 for D (5 bases). Germline V lookup: CDR1 MNHEY, CDR2 SMNVEV (reference sequence). The ends were cut back, 2 bases at V and 4 bases at J, with 9 bases in the middle. This CDR3 has 14 amino acids. DNA for the CDR3: TGTGCCAGCAGTTTAGCCGGGACCGGAAACACCATATATTTT. This gives the protein CASSLAGTGNTIYF.

This clone has only one observation. The chain employs TRBV5-4 and TRBJ2-7; no reliable D call. Trimming removed 2 bases at V and 2 bases at J, with 17 bases between. This CDR3 is built from 16 residues. CDR1 SGHNT and CDR2 YYREEE come from the germline V gene (reference sequence). As DNA, the CDR3 is TGTGCCAGCAGCTTTGGGCCCTCGATTGATCCCTACGAGCAGTACTTC. It encodes CASSFGPSIDPYEQYF.

This clone is medium-sized (0.01 to 0.1%) in the sample. The rearrangement links TRBV9 to TRBJ1-2, with D possibly being TRBD1 (5 bases). The CDR3 has 16 residues. V shed 5 bases and J shed 2 bases, with 19 bases lying between them. Germline V gene lookup returns CDR1 SGDLS and CDR2 YYNGEE. The CDR3 bases are TGTGCCAGCAGGACAAGTGGGGGGGGGTCCAACTATGGCTACACCTTC. The encoded protein is CASRTSGGGSNYGYTF.

This chain uses TRBV9 with TRBJ2-2, with D tentatively TRBD1 (6 bases). The CDR3 loop spans 15 amino acids. Deletions cut 3 bases from V and 1 base from J, with 10 bases between. Germline-derived CDR1 and CDR2 are SGDLS and YYNGEE. The chain's CDR3 is CASSADRLNTGELFF. The CDR3 coding sequence is TGTGCCAGCAGCGCGGACAGACTGAACACCGGGGAGCTGTTTTTT.

The chain is built from TRBV30 and TRBJ2-2; D may be TRBD2 (6 bases). Trimming took 0 bases from V and 6 from J, leaving 23 bases between them. CDR3 length equals 18 residues. Germline values: CDR1 GTSNPN, CDR2 SVGIG (reference sequence). CDR3 protein: CAWSVRGSRPGRAGELFF. In DNA, the CDR3 is TGTGCCTGGAGTGTACGGGGGAGTCGGCCGGGGCGGGCCGGGGAGCTGTTTTTT. The full variable domain, in which reference TRBV30 and TRBJ2-2 provide the parts outside the CDR3, is SQTIHQWPATLVQPVGSPLSLECTVEGTSNPNLYWYRQAAGRGLQLLFYSVGIGQISSEVPQNLSASRPQDRQFILSSKKLLLSDSGFYLCAWSVRGSRPGRAGELFFGEGSRLTVL.

The V call is TRBV10-1, the J call TRBJ2-2, with D perhaps given as TRBD1 or TRBD2 (5 bases each). Germline values: CDR1 WNHNN, CDR2 SYGVQD (reference sequence). CDR3 length: 14 residues. V lost 0 bases to trimming and J lost 5 bases, with 7 bases between them. In DNA, the CDR3 is TGCGCCAGCAGTGAGTCGGGGGTGACCGGGGAGCTGTTTTTT. Translated: CASSESGVTGELFF.

This chain uses TRBV10-3 with TRBJ2-7; D is ambiguous. The CDR3 has 11 amino acids. Trimming removed 2 bases at V and 3 bases at J, with 2 bases between. Germline loops: CDR1 ENHRY, CDR2 SYGVKD. In DNA form, the CDR3 reads TGTGCCATCAGTGAGGGCTACGAGCAGTACGTC. Amino acid sequence: CAISEGYEQYV.

The V and J genes are TRBV10-3 and TRBJ2-7, with D tentatively TRBD2 (6 bases). CDR1 and CDR2 from the germline V gene are ENHRY and SYGVKD. Trimming left V 1 base short and J 3 bases short, with 10 bases between. This CDR3 is built from 14 residues. CDR3 loop: CAISELGGNYEQYV. In DNA form, the CDR3 reads TGTGCCATCAGTGAGTTGGGCGGGAACTACGAGCAGTACGTC.

The sample holds a few counts of this clone. The gene calls are TRBV4-1 and TRBJ2-1; maybe TRBD1 (5 bases). Per the germline V gene, CDR1 is MGHRA and CDR2 is YSYEKL. CDR3 length: 14 residues. Trimming took off 3 bases at V and 5 bases at J, with 11 bases between the two ends. This CDR3 is CASSHREGNNEQFF. The CDR3 nucleotides are TGCGCCAGCAGCCACAGGGAAGGGAACAATGAGCAGTTCTTC.

The chain combines TRBV18 with TRBJ1-1; D gene ambiguous. Germline lookup yields CDR1 KGHSH and CDR2 LQKENI. V lost 2 bases to trimming and J lost 1 base, with 8 bases between them. The CDR3 spans 14 residues. CDR3 bases: TGTGCCAGCTCACCAGAGTTCGGGAACACTGAAGCTTTCTTT. Encoded protein: CASSPEFGNTEAFF.

This chain links TRBV11-3 with TRBJ1-1; tentatively, D is TRBD1 (5 bases). This CDR3 has 13 amino acids. Germline lookup yields CDR1 SGHNT and CDR2 YENEEA. The V and J ends lost 6 bases and 6 bases respectively, with 14 bases between them. CDR3 sequence: CASSWGVLAEAFF. CDR3 nucleotides: TGTGCCAGCAGTTGGGGGGTATTGGCTGAAGCTTTCTTT.

The J gene is TRBJ1-2, the V gene TRBV9; D is undetermined. V shed 3 bases and J shed 8 bases, with 17 bases lying between them. The CDR3 totals 14 residues. Germline V lookup: CDR1 SGDLS, CDR2 YYNGEE. The CDR3 sequence: CASSGMDRTHGYTF. CDR3 sequence (DNA): TGTGCCAGCAGCGGTATGGACCGGACCCACGGCTACACCTTC.

The genes are TRBV5-6 and TRBJ2-7; a weak D match, TRBD2 (6 bases). The germline V gene encodes CDR1 SGHDT and CDR2 YYEEEE. The CDR3 has 14 amino acids. The V end lost 2 bases, the J end lost 4 bases, and 13 bases lay between the germline ends. The CDR3, as DNA: TGTGCCAGCAGCTTCGGGACCGGGAGATACGAGCAGTACTTC. The encoded protein is CASSFGTGRYEQYF.